These 18 T cell receptor beta chains originate from one sample sequenced in a study of T cell responses to AZD1222 COVID-19 vaccine. Measured with immunoSEQ multiplex PCR; TCRdb has only the in-frame clones, and not every one. The sample has about 76,000 clones; about 83% are singletons. The sample was peripheral blood, taken 28 days after the second dose of the MenACWY control vaccine. These receptors were collected from an adult who received the MenACWY meningococcal vaccine as a control.

V usage is TRBV2 and J usage is TRBJ2-4, with D possibly matching TRBD2 (5 bases). The length of the CDR3 is 11 residues. Germline lookup yields CDR1 SNHLY and CDR2 FYNNEI. The V and J ends lost 10 bases and 8 bases respectively, with 12 bases between them. The CDR3 region is CATGLGDIQYF. In DNA, the CDR3 is TGTGCCACCGGACTCGGGGACATTCAGTACTTC.

A few counts support this clone. This sequence joins TRBV10-3 and TRBJ1-1, with D perhaps matching TRBD1 (5 bases). The germline V gene encodes CDR1 ENHRY and CDR2 SYGVKD. The ends were cut back, 7 bases at V and 6 bases at J, with 18 bases in the middle. The CDR3 is made up of 14 amino acids. CDR3: CAINRDPTFAEAFF. CDR3 DNA: TGTGCCATCAATCGGGACCCTACTTTTGCTGAAGCTTTCTTT.

This sequence joins TRBV3-1 (or the pseudogene TRBV3-2) and TRBJ2-1; D not certain. The CDR3 covers 15 residues. The V gene lost 0 bases and the J gene lost 4 bases, with 10 bases spanning the gap. Germline CDR1 reads LGHDT; CDR2 reads YNNKEL (reference sequence). The CDR3 reads CASSQELTSYNEQFF. CDR3 DNA: TGTGCCAGCAGCCAAGAGCTGACATCATACAATGAGCAGTTCTTC.

This clone has only one observation. The chain links TRBV5-1 to TRBJ2-3; D is unclear. The CDR3 is made up of 15 amino acids. Trimming stripped 4 bases from V and 0 bases from J, with 12 bases between. In germline, CDR1 is SGHRS, CDR2 YFSETQ. The CDR3, as DNA: TGCGCCAGCAGCCAGGAGAACTTTAGCACAGATACGCAGTATTTT. This sequence encodes CASSQENFSTDTQYF.

This clone came up once. This chain connects TRBV27 to TRBJ1-1, with 7 positions matching TRBD1. CDR1 is MNHEY, CDR2 SMNVEV, per germline (reference sequence). The CDR3 covers 13 residues. V lost 6 bases, J lost 8 bases, and 9 bases stayed unmatched. CDR3: CASRQGTQPEAFF. CDR3 coding DNA: TGTGCCAGCAGACAGGGGACACAACCAGAAGCTTTCTTT.

J is TRBJ2-5 and V is TRBV6-5; TRBD1 agrees at 9 bases. The CDR3 totals 15 residues. V shed 8 bases and J 0 bases; nucleotides not matched to a gene: 7. Germline lookup yields CDR1 MNHEY and CDR2 SVGAGI. The CDR3 DNA reads as TGTGCCAGCGCTGACAGGGGGTCTTACCAAGAGACCCAGTACTTC. Its translation is CASADRGSYQETQYF.

The rearrangement joins TRBV6-5 to TRBJ2-1; TRBD2 agrees at 11 bases. The CDR3 covers 15 residues. Germline V lookup: CDR1 MNHEY, CDR2 SVGAGI. The ends lost 6 bases at V and 7 bases at J; junction bases unmatched: 8. The CDR3 nucleotides are TGTGCCAGCAGGGGTAGCGGGAGGGCCGGGAATGAGCAGTTCTTC. Encoded protein: CASRGSGRAGNEQFF.

This clone was observed a single time. This sequence joins TRBV7-9 and TRBJ2-1, with D perhaps matching TRBD1 or TRBD2 (6 bases each). V lost 7 bases, J lost 8 bases, and 12 bases lay in between. Germline values: CDR1 SEHNR, CDR2 FQNEAQ (reference sequence). This CDR3 region has 12 residues. The CDR3 protein is CASNFGGHEQFF. DNA of the CDR3: TGTGCCAGCAATTTCGGGGGCCATGAGCAGTTCTTC.

The CDR3 spells CASPTPSQNQPQHF. In DNA form, the CDR3 reads TGCGCCAGCCCCACCCCTAGTCAGAATCAGCCCCAGCATTTT. V and J are TRBV23-1 and TRBJ1-5; D remains ambiguous. TRBV23-1 is an ORF, with its function uncertain. The CDR3 has 14 residues. The V gene lost 8 bases and the J gene lost 4 bases, with 15 bases spanning the gap.

Here the CDR3 reads CASSLENTEAFF. CDR3 DNA sequence: TGTGCCAGCAGTTTAGAAAACACTGAAGCTTTCTTT. The genes are TRBV12-3 or TRBV12-4 and TRBJ1-1; D remains unclear. CDR3 length equals 12 residues. V was shortened by 1 base and J by 2 bases, with 2 bases between the two germline ends.

The CDR3 protein is CASKDPGRQPQHF. CDR3 coding DNA: TGTGCCAGCAAAGATCCCGGTCGTCAGCCCCAGCATTTT. The chain is built from TRBV6-5 and TRBJ1-5; no definite D call. Germline V CDR1 and CDR2: MNHEY, SVGAGI. V lost 7 bases, J lost 6 bases, and 13 bases lay in between. CDR3 length equals 13 residues.

The V and J genes are TRBV6-1 and TRBJ2-7; D might be TRBD2 (6 bases). This CDR3 is built from 14 residues. Germline loops: CDR1 MNHNS, CDR2 SASEGT. The V and J ends lost 3 bases and 0 bases respectively, with 9 bases between them. The CDR3: CASSERGTSYEQYF. CDR3 bases: TGTGCCAGCAGTGAGCGGGGCACCTCCTACGAGCAGTACTTC.

The chain uses TRBV18 and TRBJ1-3, with D perhaps TRBD1 (6 bases). V lost 3 bases to trimming and J lost 0 bases, with 9 bases between them. This CDR3 comprises 15 residues. Germline V gene lookup returns CDR1 KGHSH and CDR2 LQKENI. In DNA, the CDR3 is TGTGCCAGCTCACCTGGACAGAGCTCTGGAAACACCATATATTTT. Translation: CASSPGQSSGNTIYF.

The genes are TRBV7-9 and TRBJ2-7, with a tentative D call TRBD1 (6 bases). CDR1 is SEHNR and CDR2 is FQNEAQ in the germline V gene (reference sequence). The CDR3 is 13 residues long. V gave up 4 bases and J gave up 6 bases, with 13 bases separating them. As DNA, the CDR3 is TGTGCCAGCAGCTCGACCGGACAGACCGAGCAGTACTTC. Its protein is CASSSTGQTEQYF.

This clone was counted a single time. The chain carries TRBV19 and TRBJ1-2, with 9 bases aligning to TRBD1. Per germline, CDR1 LNHDA and CDR2 SQIVND (reference sequence). Unmatched junction bases numbered 9, after V lost 6 bases and J lost 10 bases. The CDR3 length is 13 residues. CDR3 region: CASSVTGGFDYTF. The CDR3 nucleotides read TGTGCCAGTAGCGTGACAGGGGGTTTTGACTACACCTTC.

The rearrangement joins TRBV18 to TRBJ2-1, with D possibly being TRBD1 (6 bases). The CDR3 totals 15 residues. V lost 3 bases to trimming and J lost 3 bases, with 12 bases between them. Germline CDR1 is KGHSH and CDR2 is LQKENI. The CDR3 nucleotides read TGTGCCAGCTCACCCCGGGACAAGGACTACAATGAGCAGTTCTTC. This codes for CASSPRDKDYNEQFF.

This sequence joins TRBV5-1 and TRBJ2-4; 8 bases fit TRBD1. The CDR3 loop spans 16 amino acids. With 3 bases clipped from V and 1 base from J, the junction kept 6 bases outside the gene matches. The germline V gene encodes CDR1 SGHRS and CDR2 YFSETQ. In nucleotides, the CDR3 is TGCGCCAGCAGCTCGGGACAGGCCACGGCCAAAAACATTCAGTACTTC. Translating gives CASSSGQATAKNIQYF.

The chain recombines TRBV9 with TRBJ2-2; D is unresolved. The length of the CDR3 is 13 residues. V was cut by 6 bases and J by 6 bases, with 12 bases left in between. Germline assignment: CDR1 SGDLS and CDR2 YYNGEE. CDR3 DNA sequence: TGTGCCAGCAATGTCGGGCCTTCCGGGGAGCTGTTTTTT. It yields the protein CASNVGPSGELFF.